This passage covers 9 T cell receptor beta chains from one sample sequenced in a study of CD8 T cells in Susac syndrome. Reverse transcription of roughly 0.5 to 1 ug RNA used random hexamers. Via MiXCR, TCRdb re-called the immunoSEQ multiplex PCR reads, giving one row per CDR3 protein. The data hold around 69,000 distinct CDR3 sequences, with approximately 93% observed a single time. Sequences were obtained from CD8+ T cells from PBMCs. All receptors come from a human donor with Susac syndrome.

The genes are TRBV24-1 and TRBJ2-7; D is unresolved. V was pared by 3 bases and J by 5 bases, with 13 bases between. The CDR3 consists of 14 residues. CDR1 KGHDR and CDR2 SFDVKD come from the germline V gene. The CDR3 bases are TGTGCCACCAGTGATGTAAGGGTTGGCCACGAGCAGTACTTC. Its translation: CATSDVRVGHEQYF.

The genes are TRBV27 and TRBJ2-3, with D maybe TRBD2 (5 bases). From germline, CDR1 is MNHEY and CDR2 SMNVEV (reference sequence). The CDR3 totals 15 residues. Trimming took 3 bases from V and 0 from J, leaving 10 bases between them. Here the CDR3 reads CASSLDSSSTDTQYF. The CDR3 nucleotides read TGTGCCAGCAGTTTGGACTCTTCTAGCACAGATACGCAGTATTTT.

The V call is TRBV3-1, the J call TRBJ1-1; TRBD1 matches 10 bases. The length of the CDR3 is 16 residues. With 4 bases clipped from V and 0 bases from J, the junction kept 5 bases outside the gene matches. Germline-derived CDR1 and CDR2 are LGHDT and YNNKEL (reference sequence). The CDR3 protein is CASSRTGGSMNTEAFF. DNA for the CDR3: TGTGCCAGCAGCCGGACAGGGGGGTCCATGAACACTGAAGCTTTCTTT.

The chain employs TRBV12-3 or TRBV12-4 and TRBJ1-3, with TRBD1 as a possible D gene (6 bases). The V and J ends lost 6 bases and 8 bases respectively, with 17 bases between them. This CDR3 contains 14 residues. The CDR3 DNA is TGTGCCAGCAGCCCACAGGGTAGTGGGGACACCATATATTTT. Translation: CASSPQGSGDTIYF.

V is TRBV5-1 and J is TRBJ2-2; D is ambiguous. This CDR3 region has 12 residues. With 0 bases removed from V and 6 bases from J, the gap between germline ends came to 3 bases. CDR1 SGHRS and CDR2 YFSETQ come from the germline V gene. This CDR3 is CASSLVSGELFF. For the CDR3, the DNA is TGCGCCAGCAGCTTGGTCTCCGGGGAGCTGTTTTTT.

The chain combines TRBV6-1 with TRBJ1-1; no clear D. CDR1 MNHNS and CDR2 SASEGT come from the germline V gene. This CDR3 has 16 amino acids. Trimming stripped 4 bases from V and 0 bases from J, with 15 bases between. The CDR3 nucleotides are TGTGCCAGCAGTGGGGGAGGGATTCTCATGAACACTGAAGCTTTCTTT. Translating gives CASSGGGILMNTEAFF.

This chain joins TRBV5-1 and TRBJ2-3; D uncertain. Trimming pared 1 base from V and 0 bases from J, leaving 12 bases between. This CDR3 is built from 16 residues. The germline gives CDR1 SGHRS, CDR2 YFSETQ. CDR3 DNA sequence: TGCGCCAGCAGCTTGTATGGCAGGCTAAGCACAGATACGCAGTATTTT. This sequence encodes CASSLYGRLSTDTQYF.

This clonotype has only a few counts. The V gene is TRBV5-1, the J gene TRBJ2-7, with a possible D match to TRBD1 (5 bases). There are 14 residues in the CDR3. CDR1 and CDR2 (germline): SGHRS, YFSETQ. Trimming cost V 1 base and J 2 bases, with 10 bases left between them. CDR3 DNA sequence: TGCGCCAGCAGCTTGCCAGGGAACCCCTACGAGCAGTACTTC. Residues: CASSLPGNPYEQYF.

This clonotype was seen a single time. The chain recombines TRBV9 with TRBJ1-6; 8 positions match TRBD1. The CDR3 is 14 amino acids. The junction had 4 bases not matched to a gene; V was cut back by 1 base and J by 10 bases. The germline CDR1 and CDR2 sequences are SGDLS and YYNGEE. DNA of the CDR3: TGTGCCAGCAGCGTACAGGGGGCGGGGTCACCCCTCCACTTT. This sequence encodes CASSVQGAGSPLHF.